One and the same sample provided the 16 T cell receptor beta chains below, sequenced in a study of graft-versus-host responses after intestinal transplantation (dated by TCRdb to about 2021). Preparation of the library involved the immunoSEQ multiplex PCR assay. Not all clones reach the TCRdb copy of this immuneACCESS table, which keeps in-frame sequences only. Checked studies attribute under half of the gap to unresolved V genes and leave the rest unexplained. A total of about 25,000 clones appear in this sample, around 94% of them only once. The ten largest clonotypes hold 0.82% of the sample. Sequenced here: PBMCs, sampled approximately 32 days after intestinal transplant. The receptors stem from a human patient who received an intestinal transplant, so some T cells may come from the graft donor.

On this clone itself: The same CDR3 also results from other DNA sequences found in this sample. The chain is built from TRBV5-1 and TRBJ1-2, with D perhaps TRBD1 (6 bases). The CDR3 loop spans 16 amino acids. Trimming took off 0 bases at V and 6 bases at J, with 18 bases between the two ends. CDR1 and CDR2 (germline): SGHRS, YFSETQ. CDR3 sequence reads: CASSLVPGEVVNGYTF. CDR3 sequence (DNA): TGCGCCAGCAGCTTGGTGCCAGGGGAGGTTGTAAATGGCTACACCTTC. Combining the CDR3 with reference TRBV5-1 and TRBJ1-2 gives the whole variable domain KAGVTQTPRYLIKTRGQQVTLSCSPISGHRSVSWYQQTPGQGLQFLFEYFSETQRNKGNFPGRFSGRQFSNSRSEMNVSTLELGDSALYLCASSLVPGEVVNGYTFGSGTRLTVV.

The chain's CDR3 is CASSFVGEGNEQFF. The CDR3 DNA reads as TGTGCCAGCAGTTTTGTGGGAGAGGGCAATGAGCAGTTCTTC. The chain joins TRBV27 to TRBJ2-1; a possible D gene is TRBD2 (5 bases). Germline CDR1 reads MNHEY; CDR2 reads SMNVEV (reference sequence). Trimming removed 3 bases at V and 6 bases at J, with 12 bases between. This CDR3 is 14 amino acids long.

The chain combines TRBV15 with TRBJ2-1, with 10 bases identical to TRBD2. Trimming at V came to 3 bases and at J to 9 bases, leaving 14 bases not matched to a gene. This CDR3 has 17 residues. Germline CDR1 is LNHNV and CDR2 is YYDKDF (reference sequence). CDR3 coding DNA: TGTGCCACCAGCAGGACAGTAGCGGGGGGCCGTTTAAGTGAGCAGTTCTTC. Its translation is CATSRTVAGGRLSEQFF.

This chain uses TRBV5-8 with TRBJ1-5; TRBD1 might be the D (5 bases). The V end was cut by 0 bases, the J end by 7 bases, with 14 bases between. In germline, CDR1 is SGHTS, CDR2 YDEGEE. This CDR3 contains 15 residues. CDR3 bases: TGTGCCAGCAGCTTGGCGGGGACGATATGGCAGCCCCAGCATTTT. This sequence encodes CASSLAGTIWQPQHF.

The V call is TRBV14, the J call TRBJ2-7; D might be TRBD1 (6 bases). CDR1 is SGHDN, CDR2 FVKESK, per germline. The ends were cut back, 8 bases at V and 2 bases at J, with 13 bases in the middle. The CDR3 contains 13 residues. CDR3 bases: TGTGCCAGCCGTTTGGGACACACCTACGAGCAGTACTTC. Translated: CASRLGHTYEQYF.

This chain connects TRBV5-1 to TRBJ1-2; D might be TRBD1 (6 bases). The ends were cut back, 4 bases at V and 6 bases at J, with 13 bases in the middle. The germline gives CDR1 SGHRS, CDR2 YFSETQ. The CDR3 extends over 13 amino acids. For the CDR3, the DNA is TGCGCCAGCAGCCCCACAGGGAGGGATGGCTACACCTTC. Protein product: CASSPTGRDGYTF.

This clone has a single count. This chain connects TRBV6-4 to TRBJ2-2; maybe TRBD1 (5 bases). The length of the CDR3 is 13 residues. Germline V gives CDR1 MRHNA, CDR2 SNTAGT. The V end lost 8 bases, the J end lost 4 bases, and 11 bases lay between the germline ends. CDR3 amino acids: CASGDSFTGELFF. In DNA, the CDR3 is TGTGCCAGCGGCGACAGTTTCACCGGGGAGCTGTTTTTT.

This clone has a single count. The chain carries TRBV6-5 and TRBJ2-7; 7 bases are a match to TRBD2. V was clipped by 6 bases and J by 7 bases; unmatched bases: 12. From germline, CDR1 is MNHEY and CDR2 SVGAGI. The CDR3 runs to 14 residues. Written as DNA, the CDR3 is TGTGCCAGCAGCCTCACAGACGGGGGAGGGGAGCAGTACTTC. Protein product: CASSLTDGGGEQYF.

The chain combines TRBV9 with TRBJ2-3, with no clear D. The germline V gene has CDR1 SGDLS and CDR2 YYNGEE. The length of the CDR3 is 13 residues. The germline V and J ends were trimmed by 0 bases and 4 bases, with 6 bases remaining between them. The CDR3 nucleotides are TGTGCCAGCAGCGTAGGTTTCTCAGATACGCAGTATTTT. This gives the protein CASSVGFSDTQYF.

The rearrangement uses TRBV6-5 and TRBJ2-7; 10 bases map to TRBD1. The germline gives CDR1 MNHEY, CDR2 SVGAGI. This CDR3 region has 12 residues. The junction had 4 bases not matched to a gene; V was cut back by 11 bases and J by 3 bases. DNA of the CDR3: TGTGCCGGGACAGGGGCTAGCTACGAGCAGTACTTC. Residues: CAGTGASYEQYF.

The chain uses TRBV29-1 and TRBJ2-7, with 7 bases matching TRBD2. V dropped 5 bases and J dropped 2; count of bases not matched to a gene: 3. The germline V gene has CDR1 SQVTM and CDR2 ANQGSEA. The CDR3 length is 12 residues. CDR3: CSVLAATYEQYF. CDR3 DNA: TGCAGCGTTCTAGCGGCAACCTACGAGCAGTACTTC.

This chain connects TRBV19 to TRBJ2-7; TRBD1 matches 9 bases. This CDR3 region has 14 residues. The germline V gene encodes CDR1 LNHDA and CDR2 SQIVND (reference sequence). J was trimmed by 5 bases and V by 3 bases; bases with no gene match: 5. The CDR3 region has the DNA TGTGCCAGTAGTATGGGGACAGGGCTGGACGAGCAGTACTTC. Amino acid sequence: CASSMGTGLDEQYF.

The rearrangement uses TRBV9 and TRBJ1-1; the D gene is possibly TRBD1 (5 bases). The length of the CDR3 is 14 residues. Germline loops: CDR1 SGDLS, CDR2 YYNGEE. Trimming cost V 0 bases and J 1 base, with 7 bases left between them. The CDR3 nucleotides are TGTGCCAGCAGCGTAGAAGGGACGAACACTGAAGCTTTCTTT. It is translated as CASSVEGTNTEAFF.

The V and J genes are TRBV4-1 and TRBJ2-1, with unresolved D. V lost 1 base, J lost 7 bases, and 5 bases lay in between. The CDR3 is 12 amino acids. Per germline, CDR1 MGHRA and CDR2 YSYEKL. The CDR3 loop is CASSQGVNEQFF. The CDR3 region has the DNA TGCGCCAGCAGCCAAGGAGTTAATGAGCAGTTCTTC.

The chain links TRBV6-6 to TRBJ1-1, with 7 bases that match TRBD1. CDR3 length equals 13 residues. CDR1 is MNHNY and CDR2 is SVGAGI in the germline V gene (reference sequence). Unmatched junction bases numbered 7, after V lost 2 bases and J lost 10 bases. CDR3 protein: CASSYPGTDVAFF. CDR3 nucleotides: TGTGCCAGCAGTTACCCAGGGACAGATGTAGCTTTCTTT.

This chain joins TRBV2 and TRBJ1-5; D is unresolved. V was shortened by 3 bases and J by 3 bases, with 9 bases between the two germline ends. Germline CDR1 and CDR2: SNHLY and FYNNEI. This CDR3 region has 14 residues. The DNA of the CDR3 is TGTGCCAGCAGTGATACTACCCCCAATCAGCCCCAGCATTTT. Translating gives CASSDTTPNQPQHF.